One and the same sample provided the 22 T cell receptor beta chains below, sequenced in a study of circulating tumor DNA in untreated peripheral T-cell lymphoma. The assay was immunoSEQ multiplex PCR, and TCRdb's table has in-frame clones only and misses some. Of approximately 500 clones in the sample, about 80% were seen once. Sequencing used cell-free DNA from blood serum. The receptors come from a human donor with peripheral T-cell lymphoma.

CDR3 in amino acids: CASSQDPSGSIDEQFF. Written as DNA, the CDR3 is TGCGCCAGCAGCCAAGACCCCAGCGGGAGCATCGATGAGCAGTTCTTC. V usage is TRBV4-1 and J usage is TRBJ2-1; 8 positions agree with TRBD2. The CDR3 loop spans 16 amino acids. Per the germline V gene, CDR1 is MGHRA and CDR2 is YSYEKL. After removal of 0 bases from V and 8 bases from J, the junction contained 9 bases not matched to a gene.

This chain links TRBV7-9 with TRBJ2-1, with unresolved D. Trimming took off 8 bases at V and 5 bases at J, with 13 bases between the two ends. In germline, CDR1 is SEHNR, CDR2 FQNEAQ (reference sequence). There are 13 residues in the CDR3. Here the CDR3 reads CASATATDNEQFF. Written as DNA, the CDR3 is TGTGCCAGCGCAACGGCAACCGACAATGAGCAGTTCTTC.

CDR3 protein: CASSTVEETQYF. For the CDR3, the DNA is TGTGCCAGCAGTACAGTAGAGGAGACCCAGTACTTC. The chain is built from TRBV6-6 and TRBJ2-5; D gene ambiguous. Germline loops: CDR1 MNHNY, CDR2 SVGAGI (reference sequence). This CDR3 comprises 12 residues. V was clipped by 5 bases and J by 5 bases, with 9 bases between them.

The chain uses TRBV6-4 and TRBJ2-6; no definite D call. Per germline, CDR1 MRHNA and CDR2 SNTAGT. The V and J ends lost 2 bases and 1 base respectively, with 6 bases between them. This CDR3 region has 15 residues. The CDR3 nucleotides are TGTGCCAGCAGTGACGCAGGATCTGGGGCCAACGTCCTGACTTTC. The encoded protein is CASSDAGSGANVLTF.

The V call is TRBV27, the J call TRBJ1-1; D is ambiguous. Germline loops: CDR1 MNHEY, CDR2 SMNVEV (reference sequence). V shed 3 bases and J shed 1 base, with 6 bases lying between them. The CDR3 runs to 13 residues. The CDR3 region is CASSFTQNTEAFF. CDR3 DNA sequence: TGTGCCAGCAGTTTTACCCAGAACACTGAAGCTTTCTTT.

This chain joins TRBV12-5 and TRBJ2-6; possibly TRBD1 for D (5 bases). Germline assignment: CDR1 LGHNT and CDR2 FRNRAP. V gave up 5 bases and J gave up 5 bases, with 22 bases separating them. CDR3 size: 18 residues. This CDR3 reads CASGLRGAGQSRANVLTF. For the CDR3, the DNA is TGTGCTAGTGGTCTCCGCGGTGCAGGACAAAGTCGGGCCAACGTCCTGACTTTC.

This clone was detected only a few times. The same CDR3 is also encoded by other DNA sequences in this sample. This sequence joins TRBV19 and TRBJ2-7; 8 positions agree with TRBD1. The CDR3 spans 14 residues. J gave up 3 bases and V 6 bases, and 7 bases lay outside the gene matches. Germline-derived CDR1 and CDR2 are LNHDA and SQIVND (reference sequence). The DNA of the CDR3 is TGTGCCAGTAGCCTGACAGGGGATCTCTACGAGCAGTACTTC. Its protein is CASSLTGDLYEQYF.

This chain uses TRBV7-7 with TRBJ2-5; 10 bases align to TRBD1. CDR1 is SSHAT and CDR2 is FNYEAQ in the germline V gene (reference sequence). Germline trimming cut 3 bases from V and 5 bases from J; bases unmatched to any gene: 3. The CDR3 covers 14 residues. The chain's CDR3 is CASSLTGGGETQYF. DNA of the CDR3: TGTGCCAGCAGCTTGACAGGGGGCGGGGAGACCCAGTACTTC.

V usage is TRBV18 and J usage is TRBJ1-5; D unclear. Trimming stripped 1 base from V and 3 bases from J, with 7 bases between. The CDR3 is made up of 14 amino acids. From germline, CDR1 is KGHSH and CDR2 LQKENI. The CDR3 DNA reads as TGTGCCAGCTCACCACAGGGAACCAATCAGCCCCAGCATTTT. The encoded protein is CASSPQGTNQPQHF.

V and J are TRBV10-3 and TRBJ1-3; TRBD1 aligns across 8 bases. The CDR3 loop spans 16 amino acids. Germline V CDR1 and CDR2: ENHRY, SYGVKD. V shed 3 bases, J shed 1 base, and the junction held 5 bases outside the gene matches. The CDR3 DNA reads TGTGCCATCAGTGACCGCTGGGACAGGTCTGGAAACACCATATATTTT. This encodes CAISDRWDRSGNTIYF.

The chain combines TRBV5-6 with TRBJ1-5, with a possible D match to TRBD1 (6 bases). The germline CDR1 and CDR2 sequences are SGHDT and YYEEEE. V was pared by 1 base and J by 4 bases, with 12 bases between. The CDR3 runs to 15 residues. The CDR3 region is CASSLSPGANQPQHF. The CDR3, as DNA: TGTGCCAGCAGCTTGTCCCCAGGGGCAAATCAGCCCCAGCATTTT. Full variable domain (rest looked up from reference TRBV5-6 and TRBJ1-5): DAGVTQSPTHLIKTRGQQVTLRCSPKSGHDTVSWYQQALGQGPQFIFQYYEEEERQRGNFPDRFSGHQFPNYSSELNVNALLLGDSALYLCASSLSPGANQPQHFGDGTRLSIL.

Comments on this clone: Additional DNA sequences in this sample encode the identical CDR3. V and J are TRBV5-1 and TRBJ2-1; 8 bases are shared with TRBD2. V gave up 0 bases and J gave up 7 bases; unmatched junction bases: 9. Germline V lookup: CDR1 SGHRS, CDR2 YFSETQ. CDR3 length: 16 residues. The DNA of the CDR3 is TGCGCCAGCAGCTTGGTGGCGGGGGGTGGGTATAATGAGCAGTTCTTC. This codes for CASSLVAGGGYNEQFF.

The table lists this clone with a count of one. The V call is TRBV15, the J call TRBJ2-1; D is unclear. V dropped 1 base and J dropped 0 bases, with 4 bases sitting between them. The germline gives CDR1 LNHNV, CDR2 YYDKDF (reference sequence). The CDR3 runs 14 residues. CDR3: CATSRAYSYNEQFF. CDR3 in DNA: TGTGCCACCAGCAGAGCTTACTCCTACAATGAGCAGTTCTTC. Using reference TRBV15 and TRBJ2-1 for the parts outside the CDR3, the full variable domain is DAMVIQNPRYQVTQFGKPVTLSCSQTLNHNVMYWYQQKSSQAPKLLFHYYDKDFNNEADTPDNFQSRRPNTSFCFLDIRSPGLGDTAMYLCATSRAYSYNEQFFGPGTRLTVL.

The genes are TRBV18 and TRBJ2-1; tentative D call: TRBD2 (6 bases). The CDR3 has 13 amino acids. V lost 5 bases to trimming and J lost 4 bases, with 9 bases between them. Germline V gene sequence: CDR1 KGHSH, CDR2 LQKENI. CDR3 in amino acids: CASSDGGYNEQFF. DNA of the CDR3: TGTGCCAGCTCAGACGGGGGTTACAATGAGCAGTTCTTC.

This clone occurred a few times. This chain joins TRBV28 and TRBJ2-5, with TRBD2 matching 12 bases. Germline assignment: CDR1 MDHEN and CDR2 SYDVKM. V gave up 6 bases and J gave up 5 bases; unmatched junction bases: 4. There are 14 residues in the CDR3. The CDR3 DNA is TGTGCCAGCAGGACTAGCGGGAGTGGGGAGACCCAGTACTTC. Amino acids: CASRTSGSGETQYF.

V usage is TRBV5-4 and J usage is TRBJ2-5, with D perhaps matching TRBD2 (6 bases). The CDR3 is 14 residues long. Germline CDR1 SGHNT, CDR2 YYREEE (reference sequence). The V end was cut by 4 bases, the J end by 1 base, with 11 bases between. This CDR3 is CASSPGGSQETQYF. The CDR3 DNA is TGTGCCAGCAGCCCCGGGGGAAGCCAAGAGACCCAGTACTTC.

This rearrangement joins TRBV7-7 to TRBJ2-6, with a weak D call TRBD1 (6 bases). The CDR3 contains 18 residues. CDR1 is SSHAT, CDR2 FNYEAQ, per germline (reference sequence). Trimming cost V 2 bases and J 5 bases, with 19 bases left between them. The DNA of the CDR3 is TGTGCCAGCAGCTTACGGACAGTGCCACAAAGTCGGGCCAACGTCCTGACTTTC. Residues: CASSLRTVPQSRANVLTF.

The V and J genes are TRBV5-5 and TRBJ2-7; a possible D gene is TRBD2 (5 bases). V gave up 2 bases and J gave up 0 bases, with 6 bases separating them. CDR3 length equals 13 residues. Germline CDR1 is SGHKS and CDR2 is YYEKEE (reference sequence). CDR3 in DNA: TGTGCCAGCAGCTTTGGGAGCTCCTACGAGCAGTACTTC. It encodes CASSFGSSYEQYF. The variable domain in full, with the rest retrieved from reference TRBV5-5 and TRBJ2-7, is DAGVTQSPTHLIKTRGQQVTLRCSPISGHKSVSWYQQVLGQGPQFIFQYYEKEERGRGNFPDRFSARQFPNYSSELNVNALLLGDSALYLCASSFGSSYEQYFGPGTRLTVT.

V usage is TRBV5-6 and J usage is TRBJ2-3; 13 bases line up with TRBD2. This CDR3 has 17 amino acids. Per germline, CDR1 SGHDT and CDR2 YYEEEE. The J segment lost 8 bases and the V segment lost 5 bases, leaving 14 bases of the junction unmatched. DNA for the CDR3: TGTGCCAGCAGAACTACGGGACTAGCGGGGAAGTTTGGTACGCAGTATTTT. Protein: CASRTTGLAGKFGTQYF.

The chain employs TRBV30 and TRBJ2-6, with unresolved D. Germline V CDR1 and CDR2: GTSNPN, SVGIG (reference sequence). The CDR3 extends over 15 amino acids. With 4 bases removed from V and 0 bases from J, the gap between germline ends came to 10 bases. The CDR3 loop is CAWNRKSSGANVLTF. DNA of the CDR3: TGTGCCTGGAACCGAAAAAGCTCTGGGGCCAACGTCCTGACTTTC.

The V gene is TRBV5-1, the J gene TRBJ2-3; D gene uncertain. The V end lost 4 bases, the J end lost 2 bases, and 14 bases lay between the germline ends. Germline values: CDR1 SGHRS, CDR2 YFSETQ. The CDR3 is 15 residues long. CDR3: CASSPWSRNTDTQYF. CDR3 sequence (DNA): TGCGCCAGCAGCCCCTGGAGCAGGAACACAGATACGCAGTATTTT.

The V gene is TRBV19, the J gene TRBJ2-1; D might be TRBD2 (5 bases). The CDR3 is 16 residues long. The V end lost 8 bases, the J end lost 0 bases, and 17 bases lay between the germline ends. The germline V gene has CDR1 LNHDA and CDR2 SQIVND (reference sequence). CDR3 amino acids: CASSWAGLDSYNEQFF. CDR3 DNA sequence: TGTGCCAGTTCCTGGGCGGGTCTAGACTCCTACAATGAGCAGTTCTTC.